These T cell receptor beta chains were read from a single sample in a study of blood T cell repertoires in COVID-19. Method: immunoSEQ multiplex PCR; TCRdb's copy keeps in-frame clones and lacks some. The table includes 150,000 to 200,000 clones, roughly nine tenths detected once. Material for sequencing was peripheral blood. Every receptor here comes from a man aged 70 or older with active or convalescent COVID-19. The conserved cysteine and the conserved F or W are not part of the CDR3 here.

TRBV14,TRBJ1-1,ASSATGNTEAF
TRBV7-9,TRBJ2-5,ASSRDRGPVGETQY
TRBV30,TRBJ1-2,AWSFTPGLGGYT
TRBV5-4,TRBJ2-1,ASSSENRQIEQF
TRBV11-2,TRBJ2-7,ASSLGGDSSYEQY
TRBV27,TRBJ2-7,ASSFGTSGVYEQY
TRBV27,TRBJ2-3,ASSLAGVADTQY
TRBV4-1,TRBJ2-3,ASSHERLQGADTQY
TRBV6-1,TRBJ1-5,ASSEIGTGSVQPQH
TRBV3-1/TRBV3-2,TRBJ2-1,ASSQMGARANEQF
TRBV2,TRBJ1-1,ASSEATANTEAF
TRBV7-2,TRBJ1-1,ASSLGSLGTEAF
TRBV5-1,TRBJ1-2,ASSLGQANSYGYT
TRBV9,TRBJ1-5,ASSVARGYGYQPQH
TRBV28,TRBJ1-5,ASRLWAGSPSNQPQH
TRBV3-1/TRBV3-2,TRBJ2-7,ASSQGLAGYEQY
TRBV5-5,TRBJ2-7,ASSFVDGEEEKQY
TRBV7-7,TRBJ2-6,ASSTAGQILDSGANVLT
TRBV15,TRBJ2-7,ATSRDLVAGNYEQY
TRBV10-3,TRBJ2-5,ATGLAGGIKTQY
TRBV5-5,TRBJ2-5,ASSSRPWGTSGQETQY
TRBV28,TRBJ2-7,ASSFGDRGEY
TRBV5-6,TRBJ2-7,ASRYGQRATYEQY
TRBV11-3,TRBJ2-3,ASSPGSHTDTQY
TRBV19,TRBJ2-1,ASSMAGPPF
TRBV20-1,TRBJ1-4,SATYREKLF
TRBV28,TRBJ2-5,ASSSSGRGYGETQY
TRBV3-1/TRBV3-2,TRBJ2-1,ASREQGRTSGKQF
TRBV10-3,TRBJ2-5,AIALGGPETQY
TRBV5-1,TRBJ2-3,ASSLRGASTDTQY